These 14 T cell receptor beta chains originate from one sample sequenced in a study of blood T cell repertoires in COVID-19. Here immunoSEQ multiplex PCR was the method, and the copy in TCRdb shows in-frame clones only, minus some. Seen here are 280,000 or so clones, roughly 87% observed once, and the top ten hold 6% to 6.5%. Sequences were obtained from PBMCs or T cells enriched from blood (not recorded which). Every receptor here comes from a woman in her 40s who had recovered from COVID-19.

The V and J genes are TRBV3-1 (or the pseudogene TRBV3-2) and TRBJ2-1; 11 nucleotides match TRBD2. The CDR3 spans 16 residues. Germline V gives CDR1 LGHDT, CDR2 YNNKEL (reference sequence). Trimming at V came to 0 bases and at J to 3 bases, leaving 1 base not matched to a gene. CDR3 residues: CASSQEGLAGYNEQFF. CDR3 nucleotide sequence: TGTGCCAGCAGCCAAGAAGGACTAGCGGGCTACAATGAGCAGTTCTTC.

The V call is TRBV3-1 (or the pseudogene TRBV3-2), the J call TRBJ1-4; D possibly corresponds to TRBD1 (6 bases). Deletions cut 4 bases from V and 5 bases from J, with 14 bases between. The CDR3 covers 15 residues. Germline CDR1 reads LGHDT; CDR2 reads YNNKEL (reference sequence). CDR3 amino acids: CASSPPGGQNEKLFF. The CDR3, as DNA: TGTGCCAGCAGCCCCCCCGGGGGGCAAAATGAAAAACTGTTTTTT.

The V call is TRBV5-1, the J call TRBJ2-2, with 7 nucleotides matching TRBD1. This CDR3 spans 15 amino acids. Germline CDR1 reads SGHRS; CDR2 reads YFSETQ. Trimming took 7 bases from V and 2 from J; bases not matched to a gene: 8. The CDR3 DNA reads as TGCGCCAGCCCGCTTGACAGGGCCAACACCGGGGAGCTGTTTTTT. Amino acids: CASPLDRANTGELFF.

The chain uses TRBV7-2 and TRBJ1-6; D is undetermined. The V end was cut by 1 base, the J end by 0 bases, with 7 bases between. The germline gives CDR1 SGHTA, CDR2 FQGNSA. This CDR3 has 16 amino acids. CDR3: CASSLVASSYNSPLHF. The CDR3 DNA follows: TGTGCCAGCAGCTTAGTGGCCAGCTCCTATAATTCACCCCTCCACTTT.

This clone was recorded only once. This CDR3 is CASSLGGRVRGNTIYF. The CDR3 DNA reads TGTGCCAGCAGCTTGGGGGGCCGCGTGAGGGGAAACACCATATATTTT. The chain carries TRBV5-6 and TRBJ1-3, with a possible D match to TRBD1 (5 bases). The CDR3 spans 16 residues. V was shortened by 0 bases and J by 4 bases, with 14 bases between the two germline ends. Germline V lookup: CDR1 SGHDT, CDR2 YYEEEE.

This clone was observed a few times. This sequence joins TRBV11-2 and TRBJ2-2; D is unresolved. This CDR3 contains 14 residues. Germline-derived CDR1 and CDR2 are SGHAT and FQNNGV. The V gene lost 3 bases and the J gene lost 1 base, with 6 bases spanning the gap. The CDR3 loop reads CASSFLLNTGELFF. CDR3 nucleotides: TGTGCCAGCAGCTTCCTTTTGAACACCGGGGAGCTGTTTTTT.

The chain has TRBV27 and TRBJ2-3, with D tentatively TRBD1 (5 bases). The V end was cut by 3 bases, the J end by 3 bases, with 10 bases between. CDR3 length: 14 amino acids. CDR1 and CDR2 (germline): MNHEY, SMNVEV (reference sequence). The chain's CDR3 is CASSFWQGTDTQYF. Written as DNA, the CDR3 is TGTGCCAGCAGTTTTTGGCAGGGAACAGATACGCAGTATTTT.

The chain uses TRBV5-1 and TRBJ2-3, with 9 bases that match TRBD2. Germline lookup yields CDR1 SGHRS and CDR2 YFSETQ. V trimming: 4 bases; J trimming: 0 bases; junction bases outside the gene matches: 6. This CDR3 is 16 amino acids long. The CDR3 DNA is TGCGCCAGCAGCCCCATACTAGCGGGTAGCACAGATACGCAGTATTTT. This gives the protein CASSPILAGSTDTQYF.

This chain connects TRBV30 to TRBJ2-1; D uncertain. From germline, CDR1 is GTSNPN and CDR2 SVGIG (reference sequence). This CDR3 comprises 11 residues. V lost 3 bases and J 6 bases, leaving 6 bases between the germline ends. The CDR3, as DNA: TGTGCCTGGAGCCTAGGCAATGAGCAGTTCTTC. Its protein is CAWSLGNEQFF.

The chain uses TRBV5-4 and TRBJ2-3; TRBD1 aligns across 8 bases. This CDR3 region has 14 residues. The J segment lost 2 bases and the V segment lost 5 bases, leaving 4 bases of the junction unmatched. The V gene's germline CDR1 is SGHNT and CDR2 YYREEE (reference sequence). The CDR3 region has the DNA TGTGCCAGCAGTACGGACAGGGTCACAGATACGCAGTATTTT. Its protein product is CASSTDRVTDTQYF.

The chain couples TRBV7-9 to TRBJ1-6; 7 positions match TRBD1. The trim removed 4 bases at V and 7 bases at J, leaving 4 bases unmatched. The germline gives CDR1 SEHNR, CDR2 FQNEAQ (reference sequence). The CDR3 loop spans 14 amino acids. The CDR3 DNA reads as TGTGCCAGCAGCTACGGACAGGTCAATTCACCCCTCCACTTT. Translated: CASSYGQVNSPLHF.

J is TRBJ2-1 and V is TRBV6-2 or TRBV6-3; TRBD2 aligns across 13 bases. Germline V lookup: CDR1 MNHEY, CDR2 SVGEGT. V gave up 2 bases and J gave up 5 bases; unmatched junction bases: 3. The CDR3 loop spans 16 amino acids. The CDR3 DNA is TGTGCCAGCAGTTACCCGGGACTAGCGGGAAACAATGAGCAGTTCTTC. Encoded protein: CASSYPGLAGNNEQFF.

CDR3 in amino acids: CASSILGGVYNEQFF. The CDR3 bases are TGTGCCAGTAGTATATTGGGCGGGGTTTACAATGAGCAGTTCTTC. The chain couples TRBV19 to TRBJ2-1; a weak D match, TRBD2 (6 bases). Per the germline V gene, CDR1 is LNHDA and CDR2 is SQIVND (reference sequence). This CDR3 comprises 15 residues. V was trimmed by 2 bases and J by 4 bases, leaving 12 bases between them.

This clone showed up just a few times. This chain joins TRBV16 and TRBJ2-1, with D perhaps matching TRBD2 (5 bases). The CDR3 runs 14 residues. CDR1 is KGHSY and CDR2 is FQNENV in the germline V gene. The V end was cut by 4 bases, the J end by 4 bases, with 11 bases between. For the CDR3, the DNA is TGTGCCAGCAGCCCGCTGCCGGGATACAATGAGCAGTTCTTC. Its protein is CASSPLPGYNEQFF.